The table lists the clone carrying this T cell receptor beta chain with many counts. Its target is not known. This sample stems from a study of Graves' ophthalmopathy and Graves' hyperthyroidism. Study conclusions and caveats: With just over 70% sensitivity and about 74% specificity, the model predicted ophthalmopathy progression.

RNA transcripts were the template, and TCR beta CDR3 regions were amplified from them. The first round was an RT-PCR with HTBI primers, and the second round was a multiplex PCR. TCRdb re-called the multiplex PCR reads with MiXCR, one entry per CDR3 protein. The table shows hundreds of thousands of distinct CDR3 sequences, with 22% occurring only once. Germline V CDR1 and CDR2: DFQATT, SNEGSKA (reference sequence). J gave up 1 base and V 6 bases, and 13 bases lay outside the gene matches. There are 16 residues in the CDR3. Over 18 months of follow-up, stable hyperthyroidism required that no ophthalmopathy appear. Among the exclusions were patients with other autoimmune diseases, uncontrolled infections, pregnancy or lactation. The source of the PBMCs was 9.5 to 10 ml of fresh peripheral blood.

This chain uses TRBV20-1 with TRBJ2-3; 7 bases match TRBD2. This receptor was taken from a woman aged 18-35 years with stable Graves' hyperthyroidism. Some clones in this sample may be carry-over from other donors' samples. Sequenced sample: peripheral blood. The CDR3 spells CSAPPAGGSGTDTQYF. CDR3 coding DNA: TGCAGTGCACCCCCGGCGGGCGGGAGTGGCACAGATACGCAGTATTTT.